Sequencing of this T cell receptor beta chain was carried out in a study of blood T cell repertoires in COVID-19. Only in-frame clones appear in the TCRdb table, and some are missing; sequencing was by immunoSEQ multiplex PCR. The repertoire holds approximately 200,000 clones, about nine tenths seen once, with 2% to 2.5% in the top ten. The V gene end was trimmed by 2 bases and the J gene end by 3 bases; junction bases not matched to a gene: 8. The germline V gene has CDR1 SGDLS and CDR2 YYNGEE. This CDR3 comprises 16 residues. What was sequenced was PBMCs or T cells enriched from blood (not recorded which). The clonotype was recovered from a woman aged 25 to 45 who had recovered from COVID-19. The genes are TRBV9 and TRBJ2-1, with 7 bases identical to TRBD2. In DNA, the CDR3 is TGTGCCAGCAGCGTGAGAGCGGGGAACAGCTACAATGAGCAGTTCTTC. It yields the protein CASSVRAGNSYNEQFF.